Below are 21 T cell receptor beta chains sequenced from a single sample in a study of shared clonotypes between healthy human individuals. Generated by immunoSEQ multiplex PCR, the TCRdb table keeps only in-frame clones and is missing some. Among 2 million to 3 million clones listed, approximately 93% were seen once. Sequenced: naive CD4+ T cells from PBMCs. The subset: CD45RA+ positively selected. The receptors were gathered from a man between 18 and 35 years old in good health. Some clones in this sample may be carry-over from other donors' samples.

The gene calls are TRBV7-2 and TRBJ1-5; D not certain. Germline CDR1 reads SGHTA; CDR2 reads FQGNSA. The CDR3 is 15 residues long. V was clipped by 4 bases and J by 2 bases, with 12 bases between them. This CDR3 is CASSSEDGGNQPQHF. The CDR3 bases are TGTGCCAGCAGCTCGGAGGACGGAGGCAATCAGCCCCAGCATTTT. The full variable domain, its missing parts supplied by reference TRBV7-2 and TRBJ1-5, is GAGVSQSPSNKVTEKGKDVELRCDPISGHTALYWYRQSLGQGLEFLIYFQGNSAPDKSGLPSDRFSAERTGGSVSTLTIQRTQQEDSAVYLCASSSEDGGNQPQHFGDGTRLSIL.

The CDR3 reads CASSLRTQGTEAFF. The CDR3 DNA reads TGCGCCAGCAGCTTACGGACACAAGGCACTGAAGCTTTCTTT. The chain employs TRBV5-1 and TRBJ1-1; a weak D match, TRBD1 (5 bases). Germline V lookup: CDR1 SGHRS, CDR2 YFSETQ. Trimming left V 2 bases short and J 4 bases short, with 12 bases between. The CDR3 is 14 residues long.

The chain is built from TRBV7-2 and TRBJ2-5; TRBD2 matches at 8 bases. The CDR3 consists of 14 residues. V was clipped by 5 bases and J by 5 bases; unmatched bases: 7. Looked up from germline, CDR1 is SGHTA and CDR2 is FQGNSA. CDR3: CASSAGLALETQYF. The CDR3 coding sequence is TGTGCCAGCAGCGCCGGACTAGCACTCGAGACCCAGTACTTC.

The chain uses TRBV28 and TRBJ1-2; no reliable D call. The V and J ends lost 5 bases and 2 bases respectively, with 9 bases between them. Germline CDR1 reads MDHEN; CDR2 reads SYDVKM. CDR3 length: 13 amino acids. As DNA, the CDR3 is TGTGCCAGCAGTCTGGACGAAAACTATGGCTACACCTTC. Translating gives CASSLDENYGYTF.

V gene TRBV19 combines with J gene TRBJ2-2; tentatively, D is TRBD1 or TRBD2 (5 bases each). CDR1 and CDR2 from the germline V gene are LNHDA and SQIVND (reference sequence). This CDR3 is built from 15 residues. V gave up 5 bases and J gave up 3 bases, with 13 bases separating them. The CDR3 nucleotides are TGTGCCAGTAGTGCTAGGGACGGGTACACCGGGGAGCTGTTTTTT. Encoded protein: CASSARDGYTGELFF.

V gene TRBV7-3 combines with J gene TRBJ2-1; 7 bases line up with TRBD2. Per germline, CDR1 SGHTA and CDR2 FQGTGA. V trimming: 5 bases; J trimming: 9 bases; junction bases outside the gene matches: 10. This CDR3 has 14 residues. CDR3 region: CASSISTSDLEQFF. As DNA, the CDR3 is TGTGCCAGCAGCATCTCTACTAGCGACCTTGAGCAGTTCTTC.

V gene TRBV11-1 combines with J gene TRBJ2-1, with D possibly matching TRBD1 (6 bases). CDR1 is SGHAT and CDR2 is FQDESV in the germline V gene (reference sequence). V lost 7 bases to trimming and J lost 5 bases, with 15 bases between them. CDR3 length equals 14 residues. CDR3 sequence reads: CASTLERDNNEQFF. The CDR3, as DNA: TGTGCCAGCACCCTCGAAAGGGACAACAATGAGCAGTTCTTC. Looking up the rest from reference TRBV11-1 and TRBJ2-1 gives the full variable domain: EAEVAQSPRYKITEKSQAVAFWCDPISGHATLYWYRQILGQGPELLVQFQDESVVDDSQLPKDRFSAERLKGVDSTLKIQPAELGDSAMYLCASTLERDNNEQFFGPGTRLTVL.

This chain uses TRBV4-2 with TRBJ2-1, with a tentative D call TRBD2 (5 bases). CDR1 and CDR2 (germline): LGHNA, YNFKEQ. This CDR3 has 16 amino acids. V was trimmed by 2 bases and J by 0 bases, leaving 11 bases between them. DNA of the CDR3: TGTGCCAGCAGCCAAACGGGCGGGCACTCCTACAATGAGCAGTTCTTC. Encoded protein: CASSQTGGHSYNEQFF.

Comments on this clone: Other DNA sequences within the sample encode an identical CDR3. The CDR3, as DNA: TGCGCCAGCAGCTTGGGACTAGCGGGGGGACAAGAGACCCAGTACTTC. This codes for CASSLGLAGGQETQYF. V and J are TRBV5-1 and TRBJ2-5, with 13 bases lining up with TRBD2. CDR1 is SGHRS, CDR2 YFSETQ, per germline. V was clipped by 0 bases and J by 2 bases; unmatched bases: 1. The CDR3 sequence is 16 residues long.

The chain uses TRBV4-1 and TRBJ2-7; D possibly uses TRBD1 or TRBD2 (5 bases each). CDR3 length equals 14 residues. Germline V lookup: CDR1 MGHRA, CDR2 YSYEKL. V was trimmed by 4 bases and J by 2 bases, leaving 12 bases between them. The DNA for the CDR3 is TGCGCCAGCAGCCGCATCGGGGCCCCCTACGAGCAGTACTTC. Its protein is CASSRIGAPYEQYF.

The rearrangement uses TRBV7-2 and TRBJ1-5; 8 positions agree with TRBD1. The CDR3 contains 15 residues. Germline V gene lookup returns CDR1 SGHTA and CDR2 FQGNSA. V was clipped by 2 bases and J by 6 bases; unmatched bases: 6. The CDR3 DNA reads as TGTGCCAGCAGCTTACGGACAGGGCTGGGTCAGCCCCAGCATTTT. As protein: CASSLRTGLGQPQHF.

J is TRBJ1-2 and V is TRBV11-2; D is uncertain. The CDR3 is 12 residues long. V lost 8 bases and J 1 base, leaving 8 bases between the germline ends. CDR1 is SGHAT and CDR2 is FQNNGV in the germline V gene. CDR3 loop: CASSGVNYGYTF. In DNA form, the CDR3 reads TGTGCCAGCTCCGGGGTTAACTATGGCTACACCTTC. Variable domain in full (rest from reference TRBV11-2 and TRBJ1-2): EAGVAQSPRYKIIEKRQSVAFWCNPISGHATLYWYQQILGQGPKLLIQFQNNGVVDDSQLPKDRFSAERLKGVDSTLKIQPAKLEDSAVYLCASSGVNYGYTFGSGTRLTVV.

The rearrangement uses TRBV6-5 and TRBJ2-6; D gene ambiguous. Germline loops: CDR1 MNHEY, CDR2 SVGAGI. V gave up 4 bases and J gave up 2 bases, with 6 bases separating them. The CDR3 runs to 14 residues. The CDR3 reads CASSFLAGANVLTF. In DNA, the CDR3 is TGTGCCAGCAGTTTCCTGGCTGGGGCCAACGTCCTGACTTTC.

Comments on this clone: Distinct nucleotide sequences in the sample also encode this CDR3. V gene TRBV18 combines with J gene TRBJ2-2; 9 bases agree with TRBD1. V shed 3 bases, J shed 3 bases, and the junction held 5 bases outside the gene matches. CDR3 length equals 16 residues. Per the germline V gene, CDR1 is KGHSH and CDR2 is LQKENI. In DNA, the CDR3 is TGTGCCAGCTCACCTCGGACAGGGGCGGACACCGGGGAGCTGTTTTTT. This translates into CASSPRTGADTGELFF.

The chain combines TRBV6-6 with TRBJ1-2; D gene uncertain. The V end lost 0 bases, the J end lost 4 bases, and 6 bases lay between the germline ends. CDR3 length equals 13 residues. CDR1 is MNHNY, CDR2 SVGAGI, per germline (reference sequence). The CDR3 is CASSYSTGYGYTF. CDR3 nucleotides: TGTGCCAGCAGTTACTCAACGGGCTATGGCTACACCTTC.

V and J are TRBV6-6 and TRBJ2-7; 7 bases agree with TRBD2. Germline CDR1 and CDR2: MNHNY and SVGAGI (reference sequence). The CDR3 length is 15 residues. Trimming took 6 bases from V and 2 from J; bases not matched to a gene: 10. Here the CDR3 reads CASRLNRDYPYEQYF. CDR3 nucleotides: TGTGCCAGCAGACTGAACCGGGACTACCCCTACGAGCAGTACTTC.

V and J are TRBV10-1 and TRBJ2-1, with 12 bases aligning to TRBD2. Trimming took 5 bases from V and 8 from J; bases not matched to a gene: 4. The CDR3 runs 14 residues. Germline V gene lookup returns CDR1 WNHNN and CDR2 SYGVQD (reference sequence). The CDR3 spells CASSPGLAGYEQFF. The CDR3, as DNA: TGCGCCAGCAGTCCAGGACTAGCGGGATATGAGCAGTTCTTC.

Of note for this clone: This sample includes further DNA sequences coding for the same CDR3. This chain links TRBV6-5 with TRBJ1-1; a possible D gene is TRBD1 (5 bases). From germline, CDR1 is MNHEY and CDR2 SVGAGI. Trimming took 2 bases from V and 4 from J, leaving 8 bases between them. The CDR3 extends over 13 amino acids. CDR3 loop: CASSYKRGTEAFF. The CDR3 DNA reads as TGTGCCAGCAGTTACAAGAGGGGCACTGAAGCTTTCTTT.

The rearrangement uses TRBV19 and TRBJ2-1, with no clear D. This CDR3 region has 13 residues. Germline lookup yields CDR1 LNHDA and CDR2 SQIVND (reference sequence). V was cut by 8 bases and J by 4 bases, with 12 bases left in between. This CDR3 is CASGRRPYNEQFF. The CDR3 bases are TGTGCCAGTGGCCGTAGGCCTTACAATGAGCAGTTCTTC. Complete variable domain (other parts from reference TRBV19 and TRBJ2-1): DGGITQSPKYLFRKEGQNVTLSCEQNLNHDAMYWYRQDPGQGLRLIYYSQIVNDFQKGDIAEGYSVSREKKESFPLTVTSAQKNPTAFYLCASGRRPYNEQFFGPGTRLTVL.

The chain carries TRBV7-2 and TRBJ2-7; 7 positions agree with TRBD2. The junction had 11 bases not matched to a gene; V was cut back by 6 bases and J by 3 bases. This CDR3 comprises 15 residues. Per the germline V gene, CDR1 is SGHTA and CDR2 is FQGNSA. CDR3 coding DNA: TGTGCCAGCAGGGGAGGGATCTCGGCTTACTACGAGCAGTACTTC. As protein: CASRGGISAYYEQYF. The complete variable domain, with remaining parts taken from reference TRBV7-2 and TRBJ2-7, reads GAGVSQSPSNKVTEKGKDVELRCDPISGHTALYWYRQSLGQGLEFLIYFQGNSAPDKSGLPSDRFSAERTGGSVSTLTIQRTQQEDSAVYLCASRGGISAYYEQYFGPGTRLTVT.

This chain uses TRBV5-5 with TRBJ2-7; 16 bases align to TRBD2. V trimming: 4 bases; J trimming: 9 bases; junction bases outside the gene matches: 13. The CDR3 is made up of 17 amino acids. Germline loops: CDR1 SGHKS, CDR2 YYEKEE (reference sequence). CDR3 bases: TGTGCCAGCAGCCCCGGGGGGACTAGCGGGAGGGCTCTGGGGCAGTACTTC. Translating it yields CASSPGGTSGRALGQYF.